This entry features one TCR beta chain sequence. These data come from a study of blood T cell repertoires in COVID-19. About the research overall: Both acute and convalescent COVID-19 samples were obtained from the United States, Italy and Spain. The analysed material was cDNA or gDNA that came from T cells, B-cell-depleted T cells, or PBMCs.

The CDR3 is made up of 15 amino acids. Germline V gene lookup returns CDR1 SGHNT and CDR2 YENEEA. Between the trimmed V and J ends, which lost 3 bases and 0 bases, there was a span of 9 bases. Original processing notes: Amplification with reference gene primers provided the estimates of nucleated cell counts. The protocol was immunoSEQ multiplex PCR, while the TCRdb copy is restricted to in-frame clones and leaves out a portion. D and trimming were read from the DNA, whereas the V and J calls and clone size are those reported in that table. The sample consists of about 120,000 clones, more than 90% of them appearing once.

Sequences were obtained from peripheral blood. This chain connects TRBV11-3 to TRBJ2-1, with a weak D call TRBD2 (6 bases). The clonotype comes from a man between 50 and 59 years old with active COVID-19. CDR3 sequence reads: CASSFSGSSYNEQFF. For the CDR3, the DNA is TGTGCCAGCAGCTTTTCCGGGAGCTCCTACAATGAGCAGTTCTTC.